The next 20 T cell receptor beta chains were all read from a single sample in a study of OX40 agonist ivuxolimab in advanced cancers. Libraries were prepared by immunoSEQ multiplex PCR; TCRdb keeps only in-frame clonotypes and omits some of them. The sample gives approximately 52,000 clones, roughly 85% of which show up once; 7.5% to 10% is in the top ten. This specimen was CD4+ or CD8+ T cells sorted from blood, taken in a trial of the OX40 agonist ivuxolimab. The receptors were gathered from an adult with an advanced solid tumor such as melanoma, head and neck, liver or kidney cancer.

The gene calls are TRBV27 and TRBJ1-6; unclear D gene. The germline V gene has CDR1 MNHEY and CDR2 SMNVEV (reference sequence). With 3 bases removed from V and 8 bases from J, the gap between germline ends came to 8 bases. The CDR3 totals 13 residues. CDR3 bases: TGTGCCAGCAGTTTTCTCCGCGATTCACCCCTCCACTTT. Encoded protein: CASSFLRDSPLHF.

The V and J genes are TRBV19 and TRBJ1-1; D uncertain. Germline assignment: CDR1 LNHDA and CDR2 SQIVND (reference sequence). V dropped 2 bases and J dropped 0 bases, with 7 bases sitting between them. This CDR3 region has 14 residues. CDR3 sequence (DNA): TGTGCCAGTAGTATATATGGGATGAACACTGAAGCTTTCTTT. It encodes CASSIYGMNTEAFF.

The rearrangement joins TRBV28 to TRBJ2-4; possibly TRBD1 for D (5 bases). Germline values: CDR1 MDHEN, CDR2 SYDVKM. CDR3 length: 16 residues. Trimming shortened V by 3 bases and J by 0 bases, and 12 bases separated the two germline ends. The CDR3 nucleotides read TGTGCCAGCAGTTTTGGACACCGCCTAGCCAAAAACATTCAGTACTTC. Translating it yields CASSFGHRLAKNIQYF.

The table lists this clone with a count of one. This chain joins TRBV7-8 and TRBJ2-7; 14 nucleotides line up with TRBD2. The V gene end was trimmed by 1 base and the J gene end by 4 bases; junction bases not matched to a gene: 6. Germline V CDR1 and CDR2: SGHVS, FQNEAQ. This CDR3 contains 17 residues. Here the CDR3 reads CASSLEGTSGSRYEQYF. CDR3 DNA sequence: TGTGCCAGCAGCTTAGAGGGGACTAGCGGGAGTAGGTACGAGCAGTACTTC.

This clone appeared a few times. The rearrangement joins TRBV10-3 to TRBJ1-3; D is uncertain. This CDR3 contains 14 residues. Germline values: CDR1 ENHRY, CDR2 SYGVKD. V lost 9 bases and J lost 0, with 12 bases in between. CDR3 amino acids: CAIGEPRSGNTIYF. The DNA of the CDR3 is TGTGCCATTGGGGAGCCGCGCTCTGGAAACACCATATATTTT.

This clone was seen once. V usage is TRBV19 and J usage is TRBJ2-7; TRBD1 agrees at 9 bases. CDR1 is LNHDA, CDR2 SQIVND, per germline (reference sequence). Unmatched junction bases numbered 8, after V lost 2 bases and J lost 0 bases. The CDR3 is 17 residues long. The CDR3 DNA sequence: TGTGCCAGTAGTATACCTCGGGACAGGGAAACCTCCTACGAGCAGTACTTC. This codes for CASSIPRDRETSYEQYF.

The chain uses TRBV28 and TRBJ2-2; possible D gene TRBD2, 7 bases. The CDR3 is 11 amino acids. Germline CDR1 MDHEN, CDR2 SYDVKM. Trimming left V 6 bases short and J 14 bases short, with 13 bases between. The CDR3 sequence is CASSRGAGLFF. CDR3 DNA sequence: TGTGCCAGCAGCCGGGGGGCTGGCCTGTTTTTT.

The V gene is TRBV6-1, the J gene TRBJ1-1, with a possible D match to TRBD1 (6 bases). V lost 0 bases to trimming and J lost 4 bases, with 6 bases between them. CDR1 and CDR2 from the germline V gene are MNHNS and SASEGT. This CDR3 has 13 residues. DNA of the CDR3: TGTGCCAGCAGTGAAGCAGGGGGCACTGAAGCTTTCTTT. Its translation is CASSEAGGTEAFF.

The chain has TRBV6-4 and TRBJ1-2, with 7 bases lining up with TRBD1. CDR3 length equals 14 residues. Germline CDR1 and CDR2: MRHNA and SNTAGT. V lost 5 bases to trimming and J lost 2 bases; unmatched junction nucleotides: 5. The CDR3 protein is CASSLRQGNYGYTF. In DNA form, the CDR3 reads TGTGCCAGCAGTTTAAGACAGGGCAACTATGGCTACACCTTC.

The CDR3 nucleotides read TGTGCCAGTAGTATTGGAGGGTTTTTAGGCAGGGGAGGCACTGAAGCTTTCTTT. Protein: CASSIGGFLGRGGTEAFF. This chain joins TRBV19 and TRBJ1-1, with D possibly being TRBD1 (6 bases). Germline CDR1 and CDR2: LNHDA and SQIVND (reference sequence). The CDR3 has 18 amino acids. V gave up 3 bases and J gave up 4 bases, with 24 bases separating them.

V is TRBV6-1 and J is TRBJ2-7; perhaps TRBD1 as D (5 bases). Trimming removed 8 bases at V and 3 bases at J, with 14 bases between. Germline values: CDR1 MNHNS, CDR2 SASEGT. This CDR3 comprises 13 residues. The chain's CDR3 is CASDKTADYEQYF. The CDR3 region has the DNA TGTGCCAGCGACAAGACAGCAGACTACGAGCAGTACTTC.

CDR3 amino acids: CASSRTSGGDTQYF. CDR3 DNA: TGTGCCAGCAGTCGGACTAGCGGCGGAGATACGCAGTATTTT. V and J are TRBV7-9 and TRBJ2-3; 10 nucleotides line up with TRBD2. V lost 6 bases, J lost 5 bases, and 5 bases stayed unmatched. This CDR3 is 14 amino acids long. CDR1 is SEHNR, CDR2 FQNEAQ, per germline (reference sequence).

The chain links TRBV6-1 to TRBJ2-5; D is uncertain. Germline V gene lookup returns CDR1 MNHNS and CDR2 SASEGT. Trimming shortened V by 0 bases and J by 5 bases, and 19 bases separated the two germline ends. This CDR3 contains 17 residues. As DNA, the CDR3 is TGTGCCAGCAGTGAAGCGCGCCCTAGGCAGGTCAGGGAGACCCAGTACTTC. Amino acids: CASSEARPRQVRETQYF.

In nucleotides, the CDR3 is TGTGCCAGCAGCCCTGGGACTAGCGGGAGGGCCTACAATGAGCAGTTCTTC. Amino acid sequence: CASSPGTSGRAYNEQFF. This chain uses TRBV7-3 with TRBJ2-1, with 16 bases matching TRBD2. Germline V lookup: CDR1 SGHTA, CDR2 FQGTGA. V shed 5 bases, J shed 2 bases, and the junction held 3 bases outside the gene matches. The CDR3 has 17 residues.

This clone has a handful of counts. The chain recombines TRBV5-1 with TRBJ2-4, with a tentative D call TRBD2 (5 bases). With 0 bases removed from V and 4 bases from J, the gap between germline ends came to 8 bases. This CDR3 is 14 amino acids long. The germline CDR1 and CDR2 sequences are SGHRS and YFSETQ. The CDR3 nucleotides read TGCGCCAGCAGCTTGGTGGACTCGAAAAACATTCAGTACTTC. Translation: CASSLVDSKNIQYF.

The chain carries TRBV11-1 and TRBJ1-2; no clear D. Germline V gene data show CDR1 as SGHAT and CDR2 as FQDESV (reference sequence). Trimming took 5 bases from V and 8 from J, leaving 15 bases between them. This CDR3 region has 13 residues. For the CDR3, the DNA is TGTGCCAGCAGCCACGATAAGATTGAGGGCTACACCTTC. Translating gives CASSHDKIEGYTF.

This clone is labeled medium-sized. CDR3 DNA sequence: TGTGCCAGTAGTATAGCGGCGGGAGATAACACCGGGGAGCTGTTTTTT. Its translation: CASSIAAGDNTGELFF. The rearrangement uses TRBV19 and TRBJ2-2; 7 positions match TRBD2. V shed 1 base, J shed 2 bases, and the junction held 4 bases outside the gene matches. Germline V gene data show CDR1 as LNHDA and CDR2 as SQIVND (reference sequence). The CDR3 sequence is 16 residues long.

V and J are TRBV6-5 and TRBJ2-7; 7 bases fit TRBD1. CDR1 and CDR2 from the germline V gene are MNHEY and SVGAGI. This CDR3 has 14 residues. The J segment lost 3 bases and the V segment lost 1 base, leaving 3 bases of the junction unmatched. The CDR3 reads CASSYLSGGYEQYF. DNA of the CDR3: TGTGCCAGCAGTTACTTGTCAGGGGGCTACGAGCAGTACTTC.

The chain joins TRBV7-2 to TRBJ2-7; TRBD2 matches 9 bases. The CDR3 is 14 amino acids. The trim removed 5 bases at V and 4 bases at J, leaving 6 bases unmatched. In germline, CDR1 is SGHTA, CDR2 FQGNSA. The DNA for the CDR3 is TGTGCCAGCAGCACTAACAGCGGGAGGTACGAGCAGTACTTC. Translation: CASSTNSGRYEQYF.

V and J are TRBV28 and TRBJ1-4, with D perhaps TRBD1 (5 bases). V was clipped by 4 bases and J by 8 bases, with 14 bases between them. The CDR3 has 14 amino acids. Per germline, CDR1 MDHEN and CDR2 SYDVKM. The CDR3 loop reads CASSSQGFGEKLFF. The CDR3 DNA reads as TGTGCCAGCAGTTCCCAGGGATTTGGAGAAAAACTGTTTTTT. The full variable domain, completed using reference TRBV28 and TRBJ1-4, is DVKVTQSSRYLVKRTGEKVFLECVQDMDHENMFWYRQDPGLGLRLIYFSYDVKMKEKGDIPEGYSVSREKKERFSLILESASTNQTSMYLCASSSQGFGEKLFFGSGTQLSVL.